Below, 9 T cell receptor beta chains from the same sample are listed, as sequenced in a study of T cell repertoires in cytomegalovirus infection. No cognate antigen is known for these TCRs. MiXCR, applied by TCRdb to the reads, yields one record per CDR3 protein. The sample holds 570,000 or so distinct CDR3 sequences, 40% seen once. Sequenced here: cultured PBMCs, sampled from culture after CMV antigen stimulation. Receptors were obtained from a human donor in good health (CMV status not recorded). Some clones in this sample may be carry-over from other donors' samples.

The chain links TRBV7-2 to TRBJ1-5; D is unclear. The CDR3 covers 13 residues. V gave up 5 bases and J gave up 5 bases, with 10 bases separating them. CDR1 and CDR2 (germline): SGHTA, FQGNSA. CDR3 amino acids: CASSPTADQPQHF. The DNA of the CDR3 is TGTGCCAGCAGCCCTACGGCGGATCAGCCCCAGCATTTT.

The V gene is TRBV19, the J gene TRBJ2-4, with 8 bases that match TRBD2. Germline V gene data show CDR1 as LNHDA and CDR2 as SQIVND (reference sequence). There are 19 residues in the CDR3. J was trimmed by 1 base and V by 0 bases; bases with no gene match: 11. In DNA form, the CDR3 reads TGTGCCAGTAGTATAGATCGGGGGGGGCCGTGGTTGGCCAAAAACATTCAGTACTTC. Translation gives CASSIDRGGPWLAKNIQYF.

The chain joins TRBV9 to TRBJ2-7; no clear D. The CDR3 is 13 residues long. The V and J ends lost 4 bases and 3 bases respectively, with 11 bases between them. CDR1 and CDR2 from the germline V gene are SGDLS and YYNGEE. The CDR3 spells CASSPGWLYEQYF. The DNA of the CDR3 is TGTGCCAGCAGCCCCGGGTGGCTCTACGAGCAGTACTTC.

V and J are TRBV7-2 and TRBJ1-1; D not resolved. Germline loops: CDR1 SGHTA, CDR2 FQGNSA. The CDR3 sequence is 11 residues long. Deletions cut 2 bases from V and 7 bases from J, with 5 bases between. The CDR3 is CASSLLVEAFF. CDR3 coding DNA: TGTGCCAGCAGCTTATTGGTTGAAGCTTTCTTT.

This rearrangement joins TRBV4-1 to TRBJ2-3; the match to TRBD1 covers 7 bases. The J segment lost 1 base and the V segment lost 4 bases, leaving 5 bases of the junction unmatched. The CDR3 runs to 15 residues. Germline V gene sequence: CDR1 MGHRA, CDR2 YSYEKL. The CDR3 DNA reads as TGCGCCAGCAGCCCAACAGGGGTGGGCACAGATACGCAGTATTTT. Protein product: CASSPTGVGTDTQYF.

Of note for this clonotype: Its ends do not fully match the called genes, so a read error is possible. This chain connects TRBV7-2 to TRBJ2-1; D tentatively reads TRBD1 or TRBD2 (5 bases each). This CDR3 is 12 amino acids long. Germline CDR1 reads SGHTA; CDR2 reads FQGNSA. The CDR3 nucleotides read TGTGCCAGCAGCCCCTACCGGGACGAAGGGATCTTC. The encoded protein is CASSPYRDEGIF.

The V call is TRBV10-3, the J call TRBJ1-2; D remains unclear. V was trimmed by 3 bases and J by 3 bases, leaving 5 bases between them. This CDR3 is 12 amino acids long. The germline gives CDR1 ENHRY, CDR2 SYGVKD. The CDR3 region is CAISEGYYGYTF. CDR3 nucleotide sequence: TGTGCCATCAGTGAAGGATACTATGGCTACACCTTC.

The chain is built from TRBV10-3 and TRBJ1-6; TRBD1 matches 11 bases. The CDR3 totals 13 residues. V shed 6 bases, J shed 8 bases, and the junction held 0 bases outside the gene matches. Germline CDR1 reads ENHRY; CDR2 reads SYGVKD. This chain's CDR3 is CAIRGQGDSPLHF. DNA of the CDR3: TGTGCCATCAGGGGACAGGGGGATTCACCCCTCCACTTT.

The gene calls are TRBV6-8 and TRBJ2-1; D uncertain. Trimming took 8 bases from V and 5 from J, leaving 7 bases between them. CDR1 MNHGY and CDR2 SAAAGT come from the germline V gene. The length of the CDR3 is 11 residues. CDR3: CASGAHNEQFF. CDR3 nucleotides: TGTGCCAGCGGAGCTCACAATGAGCAGTTCTTC.